This passage covers 27 T cell receptor beta chains from one sample sequenced in a study of identifying expanded T cells in peripheral blood. Using immunoSEQ multiplex PCR, the repertoire was profiled, and TCRdb retains in-frame clones only, with some absent. This table holds 95,000 to 100,000 clones, 87% found once. Sequenced: blood. The receptors shown here come from a person aged 18 to 70 in good health.

The chain has TRBV13 and TRBJ1-3; D is possibly TRBD1 (5 bases). The germline V and J ends were trimmed by 4 bases and 2 bases, with 15 bases remaining between them. Germline-derived CDR1 and CDR2 are PRHDT and FYEKMQ (reference sequence). This CDR3 region has 16 residues. CDR3 sequence reads: CASSSSLRGAGNTIYF. The DNA for the CDR3 is TGTGCCAGCAGCTCCAGCCTCCGGGGGGCTGGAAACACCATATATTTT.

This chain connects TRBV7-3 to TRBJ2-6, with D unclear. The CDR3 runs 14 residues. The ends were cut back, 4 bases at V and 2 bases at J, with 6 bases in the middle. Germline V gives CDR1 SGHTA, CDR2 FQGTGA. CDR3 sequence reads: CASSSDPGANVLTF. In DNA, the CDR3 is TGTGCCAGCAGCTCCGACCCTGGGGCCAACGTCCTGACTTTC.

The genes are TRBV19 and TRBJ1-1; the match to TRBD1 covers 8 bases. Germline V gene sequence: CDR1 LNHDA, CDR2 SQIVND (reference sequence). V gave up 6 bases and J gave up 5 bases; unmatched junction bases: 14. The CDR3 is 16 residues long. CDR3 DNA: TGTGCCAGTAGGGCTTTGGACGGCAGGGGGCCAACTGAAGCTTTCTTT. Residues: CASRALDGRGPTEAFF.

The chain employs TRBV6-5 and TRBJ1-6; D may be TRBD1 (6 bases). The CDR3 runs 14 residues. V was shortened by 7 bases and J by 9 bases, with 16 bases between the two germline ends. Germline loops: CDR1 MNHEY, CDR2 SVGAGI. CDR3 sequence: CASTLAGVGSPLHF. In DNA form, the CDR3 reads TGTGCCAGCACCTTGGCAGGGGTGGGTTCACCCCTCCACTTT.

The rearrangement uses TRBV28 and TRBJ1-1; D uncertain. The V end was cut by 2 bases, the J end by 4 bases, with 8 bases between. This CDR3 is 13 amino acids long. The germline V gene has CDR1 MDHEN and CDR2 SYDVKM. The CDR3 reads CASSLHLGTEAFF. CDR3 nucleotide sequence: TGTGCCAGCAGTTTACACCTCGGCACTGAAGCTTTCTTT.

The chain is built from TRBV28 and TRBJ1-5; weak D call: TRBD1 (6 bases). The germline V and J ends were trimmed by 5 bases and 2 bases, with 13 bases remaining between them. CDR1 and CDR2 from the germline V gene are MDHEN and SYDVKM. The CDR3 length is 15 residues. DNA for the CDR3: TGTGCCAGCAGTGAGTGGACAGATCGCAATCAGCCCCAGCATTTT. This translates into CASSEWTDRNQPQHF.

V usage is TRBV2 and J usage is TRBJ2-7, with 9 bases identical to TRBD2. The V gene's germline CDR1 is SNHLY and CDR2 FYNNEI. This CDR3 is 14 amino acids long. V shed 5 bases, J shed 4 bases, and the junction held 6 bases outside the gene matches. CDR3 protein: CASSWPSGVYEQYF. The DNA for the CDR3 is TGTGCCAGCAGTTGGCCTAGCGGGGTGTACGAGCAGTACTTC.

V is TRBV5-4 and J is TRBJ2-5; 9 bases agree with TRBD1. The J call may be incorrect, as the DNA end agrees better with TRBJ2-7. The CDR3 extends over 15 amino acids. Per the germline V gene, CDR1 is SGHNT and CDR2 is YYREEE (reference sequence). CDR3 region: CATNLNGQGMYEQYF. The CDR3 DNA follows: TGTGCCACCAACCTTAACGGACAGGGGATGTACGAGCAGTACTTC.

This clone showed up just a few times. The V call is TRBV6-5, the J call TRBJ1-2; 10 bases map to TRBD1. Germline CDR1 reads MNHEY; CDR2 reads SVGAGI. V dropped 6 bases and J dropped 8; count of bases not matched to a gene: 9. The CDR3 runs to 14 residues. CDR3 amino acids: CASSPGTGVWGYTF. The DNA of the CDR3 is TGTGCCAGCAGCCCCGGGACAGGGGTTTGGGGCTACACCTTC.

This rearrangement joins TRBV10-2 to TRBJ1-5; D ambiguous. The CDR3 covers 13 residues. Looked up from germline, CDR1 is WSHSY and CDR2 is SAAADI. Trimming took off 4 bases at V and 8 bases at J, with 12 bases between the two ends. CDR3 nucleotides: TGCGCCAGCAGTGGGACCTTTTCGGAGCCCCAGCATTTT. This encodes CASSGTFSEPQHF.

This clone was found many times. V and J are TRBV19 and TRBJ1-2; 10 bases fit TRBD1. CDR1 and CDR2 (germline): LNHDA, SQIVND (reference sequence). The CDR3 sequence is 15 residues long. The V segment lost 3 bases and the J segment 4 bases; nucleotides outside the gene matches: 5. The CDR3 DNA is TGTGCCAGTAGTATGGGACAGGGGTCTCTCTATGGCTACACCTTC. This codes for CASSMGQGSLYGYTF.

The J gene is TRBJ2-2, the V gene TRBV5-4, with a weak D call TRBD2 (6 bases). Germline V CDR1 and CDR2: SGHNT, YYREEE (reference sequence). V lost 2 bases and J lost 1, with 6 bases in between. This CDR3 is 14 amino acids long. CDR3 DNA sequence: TGTGCCAGCAGCTTCGGGGGGAACACCGGGGAGCTGTTTTTT. Amino acids: CASSFGGNTGELFF.

DNA of the CDR3: TGTGCCAGCTCACTCGCTCAGACAGGGAGCCCCTACGAGCAGTACTTC. Amino acid sequence: CASSLAQTGSPYEQYF. The V and J genes are TRBV18 and TRBJ2-7; 7 bases match TRBD1. Germline loops: CDR1 KGHSH, CDR2 LQKENI. The CDR3 covers 16 residues. J gave up 2 bases and V 4 bases, and 11 bases lay outside the gene matches.

This rearrangement joins TRBV4-3 to TRBJ1-1; unclear D gene. Trimming removed 5 bases at V and 8 bases at J, with 15 bases between. Germline V lookup: CDR1 LGHNA, CDR2 YSLEER. There are 13 residues in the CDR3. The CDR3 DNA reads TGCGCCAGCAGCATAGGACGAAGCGCCGAAGCTTTCTTT. This sequence encodes CASSIGRSAEAFF.

The chain carries TRBV11-2 and TRBJ2-3; TRBD2 might be the D (6 bases). V was trimmed by 4 bases and J by 4 bases, leaving 12 bases between them. This CDR3 spans 14 amino acids. CDR1 is SGHAT, CDR2 FQNNGV, per germline. The CDR3 DNA follows: TGTGCCAGCAGCTCAGACCGCGGGGCAGATACGCAGTATTTT. This translates into CASSSDRGADTQYF.

The chain has TRBV29-1 and TRBJ1-4; D ambiguous. V was cut by 6 bases and J by 8 bases, with 13 bases left in between. Germline CDR1 SQVTM, CDR2 ANQGSEA. The CDR3 length is 12 residues. The DNA of the CDR3 is TGCAGCGTCAACCTGGGAAGGGAAAAACTGTTTTTT. Protein product: CSVNLGREKLFF.

The table lists this clone with many counts. The genes are TRBV20-1 and TRBJ1-1, with 7 bases that match TRBD1. The CDR3 runs to 11 residues. Germline CDR1 is DFQATT and CDR2 is SNEGSKA (reference sequence). V was clipped by 2 bases and J by 8 bases; unmatched bases: 2. This CDR3 is CSARRGQEAFF. CDR3 coding DNA: TGCAGTGCTAGAAGGGGACAGGAAGCTTTCTTT.

V gene TRBV6-6 combines with J gene TRBJ1-5; possible D gene TRBD1, 5 bases. The V gene lost 11 bases and the J gene lost 2 bases, with 19 bases spanning the gap. The germline V gene encodes CDR1 MNHNY and CDR2 SVGAGI (reference sequence). CDR3 length: 15 amino acids. The DNA for the CDR3 is TGTGCCGCCCTTAAGGGGAATTTGGGCAATCAGCCCCAGCATTTT. It yields the protein CAALKGNLGNQPQHF.

The chain recombines TRBV6-6 with TRBJ1-5; D not certain. The V gene's germline CDR1 is MNHNY and CDR2 SVGAGI (reference sequence). Trimming stripped 2 bases from V and 4 bases from J, with 12 bases between. This CDR3 contains 15 residues. The DNA of the CDR3 is TGTGCCAGCAGTTACGGAAGAGTTGGGAATCAGCCCCAGCATTTT. Translating it yields CASSYGRVGNQPQHF.

The rearrangement uses TRBV2 and TRBJ2-7; D gene uncertain. From germline, CDR1 is SNHLY and CDR2 FYNNEI. V was clipped by 1 base and J by 2 bases, with 12 bases between them. This CDR3 contains 15 residues. The CDR3 is CASSEDQAYPYEQYF. CDR3 nucleotide sequence: TGTGCCAGCAGTGAAGACCAAGCGTACCCCTACGAGCAGTACTTC. The entire variable domain, with the rest obtained from reference TRBV2 and TRBJ2-7, is as follows: EPEVTQTPSHQVTQMGQEVILRCVPISNHLYFYWYRQILGQKVEFLVSFYNNEISEKSEIFDDQFSVERPDGSNFTLKIRSTKLEDSAMYFCASSEDQAYPYEQYFGPGTRLTVT.

The rearrangement links TRBV27 to TRBJ1-4; no clear D gene. Germline lookup yields CDR1 MNHEY and CDR2 SMNVEV (reference sequence). The V end lost 8 bases, the J end lost 7 bases, and 14 bases lay between the germline ends. The CDR3 totals 13 residues. The CDR3 protein is CASARNSLEKLFF. As DNA, the CDR3 is TGTGCCAGCGCCCGGAACTCCCTTGAAAAACTGTTTTTT. Full variable domain (outside the CDR3, taken from reference TRBV27 and TRBJ1-4): EAQVTQNPRYLITVTGKKLTVTCSQNMNHEYMSWYRQDPGLGLRQIYYSMNVEVTDKGDVPEGYKVSRKEKRNFPLILESPSPNQTSLYFCASARNSLEKLFFGSGTQLSVL.

The chain combines TRBV7-9 with TRBJ2-3; TRBD2 agrees at 7 bases. Germline loops: CDR1 SEHNR, CDR2 FQNEAQ (reference sequence). V was pared by 5 bases and J by 4 bases, with 18 bases of the junction left unmatched. The CDR3 consists of 18 residues. The DNA for the CDR3 is TGTGCCAGCAGCCCCAGGAGAGCGGGGACTCTCTGGCCAGATACGCAGTATTTT. Translated, it gives CASSPRRAGTLWPDTQYF.

V and J are TRBV18 and TRBJ1-4; no definite D call. The germline V gene encodes CDR1 KGHSH and CDR2 LQKENI. The CDR3 covers 14 residues. Trimming shortened V by 0 bases and J by 8 bases, and 10 bases separated the two germline ends. The CDR3 reads CASSPPRSNEKLFF. In DNA, the CDR3 is TGTGCCAGCTCACCACCACGTAGTAACGAAAAACTGTTTTTT.

The gene calls are TRBV5-1 and TRBJ2-5, with D possibly being TRBD2 (6 bases). Germline values: CDR1 SGHRS, CDR2 YFSETQ. V lost 0 bases to trimming and J lost 2 bases, with 14 bases between them. The length of the CDR3 is 16 residues. The CDR3 nucleotides are TGCGCCAGCAGCTTGGGGTGGACGGGGGTTCAAGAGACCCAGTACTTC. Its translation is CASSLGWTGVQETQYF.

The chain recombines TRBV9 with TRBJ2-3; 9 nucleotides agree with TRBD2. The ends lost 3 bases at V and 2 bases at J; junction bases unmatched: 10. CDR1 is SGDLS and CDR2 is YYNGEE in the germline V gene. CDR3 size: 17 residues. CDR3 DNA: TGTGCCAGCAGCGGGGGAGGAGCTAGCGGGAACACAGATACGCAGTATTTT. Translating gives CASSGGGASGNTDTQYF.

The V gene is TRBV7-9, the J gene TRBJ1-1, with no clear D. Germline V gene sequence: CDR1 SEHNR, CDR2 FQNEAQ (reference sequence). Between the trimmed V and J ends, which lost 5 bases and 2 bases, there was a span of 12 bases. This CDR3 contains 14 residues. CDR3 amino acids: CASSRQRQNTEAFF. CDR3 in DNA: TGTGCCAGCAGCCGGCAGCGCCAAAACACTGAAGCTTTCTTT.

The table lists this clone with a few counts. The genes are TRBV7-2 and TRBJ2-3, with D possibly TRBD2 on 6 matching bases. Germline-derived CDR1 and CDR2 are SGHTA and FQGNSA. V shed 4 bases and J shed 2 bases, with 10 bases lying between them. This CDR3 contains 14 residues. CDR3 region: CASSSDYSTDTQYF. CDR3 nucleotides: TGTGCCAGCAGCTCGGACTACTCCACAGATACGCAGTATTTT.